Listed below are T cell receptor beta chains from one sample, sequenced in a study of early T cells in non-severe SARS-CoV-2 infection. One entry per CDR3 protein, called by TCRdb with MiXCR from the 5' RACE reads. This sample carries 50,000 or so distinct CDR3 sequences, 10% to 15% of them seen once, and the ten largest clones take about 9.7%. Sequenced sample: whole blood. These receptors all stem from an adult who was a healthcare worker with PCR-confirmed SARS-CoV-2 infection or an uninfected control (not recorded which). Each CDR3 is given with its conserved first and last residue. D genes are given only for firm matches. Clone size is shown for a subset of rows, as once, few, many or a class of expanded clone.

cdr3_length clone_size d_call j_call v_call cdr3_nt cdr3_aa
14 NA NA TRBJ2-1 TRBV7-2 TGTGCCAGCAGCCCTACCCTCAGCAGCAATGAGCAGCTCTTC CASSPTLSSNEQLF
12 many NA TRBJ2-1 TRBV9 TGTGCCAGCAGCGTAGCGGTAACTGAGCAGTTCTTC CASSVAVTEQFF
15 few TRBD1 TRBJ1-3 TRBV5-1 TGCGCCAGCAGCAAAGGACAGGACTCTGGAAACACCATATATTTT CASSKGQDSGNTIYF
13 few NA TRBJ1-2 TRBV28 TGTGCCACCAACCGTTTTACAATCGATGGCTACACCTTC CATNRFTIDGYTF
16 NA NA TRBJ2-3 TRBV5-1 TGCGCCAGCAGCTTGTACAGCAGACCTAGCACAGATACGCAGTATTTT CASSLYSRPSTDTQYF
11 once NA TRBJ1-4 TRBV20-1 TGCAGCTCGGGGCCGAATGAAAAACTGTTTTTT CSSGPNEKLFF
15 NA NA TRBJ2-2 TRBV2 TGTGCCAGCAGACCAGGGTTCGCGAACACCGGGGAGCTGTTTTTT CASRPGFANTGELFF
16 few TRBD2 TRBJ2-1 TRBV5-4 TGTGCCAGCAGCTTGGTCCTAGCGGGGGCCAACAATGAGCAGTTCTTC CASSLVLAGANNEQFF
15 many TRBD1 TRBJ2-7 TRBV11-2 TGTGCCAGCAGCCTGGGTACGGGACAGTCCTACGAGCAGTACTTC CASSLGTGQSYEQYF
15 few NA TRBJ2-1 TRBV12-3/TRBV12-4 TGTGCCAGCAGTCCCCTATCGGGACTTACCTACGAGCAGTTCTTC CASSPLSGLTYEQFF
16 many TRBD1 TRBJ1-2 TRBV9 TGTGCCAGCAGCGTAGAGGGACAGGGGGAAAACTATGGCTACACCTTC CASSVEGQGENYGYTF
14 few NA TRBJ2-2 TRBV19 TGTGCCAGTAGTCCAGACAGCAGTACCGGGGAGCTGTTTTTT CASSPDSSTGELFF
13 many NA TRBJ1-5 TRBV19 TGTGCCGCCAGGGGACTCGGCAATCAGCCCCAGCATTTT CAARGLGNQPQHF
13 many TRBD1 TRBJ1-1 TRBV5-4 TGTGCCAGCAGCAGACAGGGTCTCCCTGAAGCTTTCTTT CASSRQGLPEAFF
15 NA TRBD1 TRBJ1-6 TRBV6-1 TGTGCCAGCAGAGGGACAGGGACGGTAAATTCACCCCTCCACTTT CASRGTGTVNSPLHF
14 few NA TRBJ1-4 TRBV7-9 TGTGCCAGCAGCTTAAACAAGCCTAATGAAAAACTGTTTTTT CASSLNKPNEKLFF
17 many TRBD2 TRBJ2-1 TRBV7-2 TGTGCCAGCAGCTTAGCGGGAGCGGGAGCGAACTACAATGAGCAGTTCTTC CASSLAGAGANYNEQFF
12 many NA TRBJ2-3 TRBV19 TGTGCCAGTAGTATGGGAGCGGATACGCAGTATTTT CASSMGADTQYF
14 many NA TRBJ1-4 TRBV6-5 TGTGCCAGCAGTCAGATACAGAATTACGAAAAACTGTTTTTT CASSQIQNYEKLFF
15 few NA TRBJ1-3 TRBV7-2 TGTGCCAGCAGCTTAGGCCCGTTCTCTGGAAACACCATATATTTT CASSLGPFSGNTIYF
14 NA NA TRBJ1-1 TRBV9 TGTGCCAGCAGCCCGACTGTGGTGGGCACTGAAGCTTTCTTT CASSPTVVGTEAFF
11 many TRBD1 TRBJ1-2 TRBV29-1 TGCAGCGGGAGGACAGGGGAAGGCTACACCTTC CSGRTGEGYTF
15 NA TRBD1 TRBJ2-7 TRBV10-2 TGCGCCAGCAGGGAGACCGGGACAGGCTACTACGAGCAGTACTTC CASRETGTGYYEQYF
14 many NA TRBJ1-2 TRBV5-5 TGTGCCAGCAGCTTGGAGGAATCTTACTATGGCTACACCTTC CASSLEESYYGYTF
12 many NA TRBJ1-1 TRBV29-1 TGCAGCGTTGGCATCCTAGCCCGTGAAGCTTTCTTT CSVGILAREAFF
15 medium-sized TRBD2 TRBJ2-4 TRBV28 TGTGCCAGCAGTGGACTAGCCCTAGCCAAAAACATTCAGTACTTC CASSGLALAKNIQYF
14 many NA TRBJ1-5 TRBV4-1 TGCGCCAGCAGCCAAGAATTAAGGAATCAGCCCCAGCATTTT CASSQELRNQPQHF
14 NA NA TRBJ1-5 TRBV7-2 TGTGCCAGCACCCAGAGACAGTTCAATCAGCCCCAGCATTTT CASTQRQFNQPQHF
16 once NA TRBJ2-1 TRBV12-3/TRBV12-4 TGTGCCAGCAGCTCCCAGCCGACGGATTACTACAATGAGCAGTTCTTC CASSSQPTDYYNEQFF
16 NA TRBD2 TRBJ2-1 TRBV9 TGTGCCAGCAGCGTAGCTACGAGCGGGGGCTACAATGAGCAGTTCTTC CASSVATSGGYNEQFF
17 many TRBD1 TRBJ1-3 TRBV7-6 TGTGCCAGCAGCTTACGGACAGGGGCCAGCTCTGGAAACACCATATATTTT CASSLRTGASSGNTIYF
16 many TRBD2 TRBJ2-7 TRBV7-6 TGTGCCAGCAGCTTGGGACGGGAGGGAAGCTCCTACGAGCAGTACTTC CASSLGREGSSYEQYF
13 many NA TRBJ1-3 TRBV29-1 TGCAGCGTTGGACCGAGCTCTGGAAACACCATATATTTT CSVGPSSGNTIYF
13 few NA TRBJ2-1 TRBV6-5 TGTGCCAGCAGTCAGGGCAGGGGGGGAGAGCAGTTCTTC CASSQGRGGEQFF
15 many TRBD1 TRBJ2-7 TRBV5-1 TGCGCCAGCAGCCCCCGACAGGGCCGTCCCTACGAGCAGTACTTC CASSPRQGRPYEQYF
16 NA TRBD1 TRBJ2-2 TRBV5-1 TGCGCCAGCAGCCCCACGACAGGGGACTACACCGGGGAGCTGTTTTTT CASSPTTGDYTGELFF
13 many NA TRBJ2-1 TRBV5-1 TGCGCCAGCAGCTTAAGACAGGTCAATGAGCAGTTCTTC CASSLRQVNEQFF